The subject of this entry is one T cell receptor (beta chain). This clone was observed a single time. It lacks a known antigen. Nothing much larger sits one base from this clone, and base qualities are not available. As encoded in the germline V gene (reference sequence), CDR1 is LNHDA while CDR2 is SQIVND. V loses 5 bases, J loses 10 bases, and the germline ends lie 9 bases apart. The CDR3 covers 12 residues, taking in both the cysteine and the phenylalanine. Kept here is only the CDR3 DNA, which spans 36 bases and is read in frame from base 1. The library was prepared using the immunoSEQ multiplex PCR assay. The clones in this table, taken by TCRdb from immuneACCESS, are in-frame only. Not every clone is retained; where verified, under half of the shortfall comes from an unresolved V gene, and the cause of the rest is unknown. The table for this sample lists more than 30,000 clones; less than 90% of them were counted only once. Roughly 0.69% of the sample goes to the ten largest clones.

For TCR Vbeta sequencing, memory CD4+ T cells were sorted ex vivo from the peripheral blood of narcolepsy patients and healthy controls. The data originate from a study of T cells in narcolepsy listed by TCRdb under 2018. Background for the entire study: Healthy control donors were enrolled in the study alongside patients who had narcolepsy type 1 or type 2 (NT1, NT2). The study used TCR Vbeta sequencing to track clonotypes in blood and CSF while looking for autoreactive T cells in narcolepsy patients that target self-antigens of hypocretin neurons (hypocretin, TRIB2). What the authors observed across the whole study: According to the report, autoreactive clonotypes were detected serially in the blood of the same patients and of different patients, but not in healthy controls. Plots comparing CSF and blood CD4+ T cell clonotypes from the same patient highlighted HCRT-specific and TRIB2-specific autoreactive clonotypes. No sequences matching autoreactive T cell clones were contained in some blood memory CD4+ repertoires from patients and controls. Patients and controls had comparable numbers of sequenced blood memory CD4+ clonotypes, averaging about 40,000 and 33,000, respectively.

Recombination linked TRBV19 to TRBJ1-6; there is no confident call for the D gene. This clonotype was sampled from a human donor in good health. The sequencing sample was made of memory (CD45RA-) CD4+ T cells from blood. The cell subset or site label of this sample denotes: memory T cells sorted ex vivo from peripheral blood. The CDR3 loop reads CASSFLGSPLHF. The DNA sequence follows: TGTGCCAGTAGTTTCCTCGGCTCACCCCTCCACTTT.